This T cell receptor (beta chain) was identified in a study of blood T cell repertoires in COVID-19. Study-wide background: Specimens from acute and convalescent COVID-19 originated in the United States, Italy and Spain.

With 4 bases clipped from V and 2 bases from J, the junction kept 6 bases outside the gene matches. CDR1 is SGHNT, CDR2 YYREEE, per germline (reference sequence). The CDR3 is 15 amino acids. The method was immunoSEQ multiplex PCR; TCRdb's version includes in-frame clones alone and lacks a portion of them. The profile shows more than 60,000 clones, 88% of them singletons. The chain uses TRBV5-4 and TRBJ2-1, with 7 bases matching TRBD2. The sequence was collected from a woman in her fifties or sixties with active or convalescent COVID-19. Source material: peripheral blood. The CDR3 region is CASSPGTTAYNEQFF. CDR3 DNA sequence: TGTGCCAGCAGCCCCGGGACTACCGCCTACAATGAGCAGTTCTTC.